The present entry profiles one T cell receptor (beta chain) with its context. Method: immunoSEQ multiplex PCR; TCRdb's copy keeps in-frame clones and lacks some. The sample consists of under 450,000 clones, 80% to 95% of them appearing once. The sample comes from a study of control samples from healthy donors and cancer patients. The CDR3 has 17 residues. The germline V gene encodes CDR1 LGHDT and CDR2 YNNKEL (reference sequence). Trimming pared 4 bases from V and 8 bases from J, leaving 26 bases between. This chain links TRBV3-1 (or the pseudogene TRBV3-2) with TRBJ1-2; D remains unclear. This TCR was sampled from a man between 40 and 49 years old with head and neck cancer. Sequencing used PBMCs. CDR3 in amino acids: CASSPSPASAGWLGYTF. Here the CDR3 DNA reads TGTGCCAGCAGCCCCAGCCCCGCATCGGCAGGCTGGCTCGGCTACACCTTC.